This TCR beta chain derives from a study of CD8 T cells in ankylosing spondylitis (dated by TCRdb to about 2017). For the study in its entirety: To find TCR variants linked to disease, the study profiled T cell receptor beta repertoires in ankylosing spondylitis patients and healthy donors. Peripheral blood samples were taken, and synovial fluid was additionally collected from ankylosing spondylitis patients. The full study cohort comprised some 27 ankylosing spondylitis patients and some 100 healthy donors. What the authors observed across the whole study: The disease-linked clones showed a CD8+ phenotype and occurred at relatively low frequencies in peripheral blood. Some of the motif variants had been reported before in the synovial fluid and blood of reactive arthritis patients, a finding that suggests common disease-initiation mechanisms. Significant enrichment of the disease-linked clones was reported in matched synovial fluid samples from ankylosing spondylitis patients. A TCR beta motif made up of eight highly homologous amino acid variants appeared to be characteristic of blood from ankylosing spondylitis patients.

Trimming removed 9 bases from V and 1 base from J, leaving 19 bases between the germline ends. Including the terminal cysteine and phenylalanine, the CDR3 comprises 15 residues. Only the CDR3 region is kept as DNA, spanning 45 bases read in frame from base 1. The germline V gene encodes CDR1 ENHRY and CDR2 SYGVKD. Sequencing used an Illumina HiSeq 2500. Quantitative 5'-RACE with molecular barcodes was used to prepare TCR beta libraries. Per the authors' processing: Disease-linked TCR variants were identified with a new computational method built on a probabilistic model of VDJ rearrangement. The public sequencing data were trimmed at Q25 with fastp and processed into clonotypes with MiXCR by TCRdb, which kept only in-frame beta chains. Each CDR3 protein appears once, grouped with its most common genes and DNA. These V and J calls rely on TCRdb rather than the paper's analysis. The table for this sample lists about 450,000 distinct CDR3 sequences; roughly 27% of them were counted only once. Together, the top ten hold about 0.89% of the sample.

This clonotype was observed a single time. Its cognate antigen has yet to be identified. Per-base qualities were not stored, and no clone one base away is much larger. The receptor chain draws on TRBV10-3 and TRBJ2-7; tentative D gene TRBD2, with 6 bases matching. Source material: blood, either unsorted or a sorted T cell fraction (not recorded which). The TCR sequence derives from a male donor with ankylosing spondylitis. The CDR3 has the sequence CAIRGDASASYEQYF. The nucleotide sequence reads TGTGCCATTCGGGGCGACGCTAGCGCTTCCTACGAGCAGTACTTC.